This record concerns one T cell receptor (beta chain) sequence. The antigen is undetermined. This sample was taken from a study of T-cell memory formation after mild COVID-19. The wider study: TCR clusters largely stayed donor specific.

Study-wide findings and caveats: Researchers report contracting CD4+ clones mostly in CM and EM, with CD8+ clones in EMRA. Certain responding clones were present in pre-infection memory, suggesting participation of cross-reactive memory.

Constant-segment primers were used for 5'RACE, and the resulting TCR alpha and TCR beta cDNA libraries carried sample barcodes and UMIs. One entry per CDR3 protein results from TCRdb running MiXCR on the 5' RACE reads. The repertoire has hundreds of thousands of distinct CDR3 sequences, over 15% of them found once; the top ten carry 12%. The sequencing sample was made of PBMCs or a T cell subset sorted from them (not recorded which). This clonotype originated in an adult woman who had mild COVID-19 (a few samples of this study predate the infection). Cell type and time point are not known.

The CDR3 spells CASSPGDIGGYTF. In DNA form, the CDR3 reads TGTGCCAGCAGCCCGGGGGATATAGGTGGCTACACCTTC. The chain uses TRBV11-3 and TRBJ1-2, with a possible D match to TRBD1 (5 bases). Germline CDR1 is SGHNT and CDR2 is YENEEA. CDR3 length: 13 residues. Trimming removed 5 bases at V and 7 bases at J, with 14 bases between.